These T cell receptor beta chains were read from a single sample in a study of molecular identifiers for immune sequencing clone quantification. In TCRdb, the PCR reads were re-called with MiXCR into one record per CDR3 protein. In the table there are some 680,000 distinct CDR3 sequences, about 25% of which are singletons. The specimen was naive CD8+ T cells from blood, with Jurkat cell RNA spiked in. These receptor sequences come from a human donor in good health. Some libraries in this study had Jurkat cell RNA spiked in. The CDR3 runs from the conserved cysteine through the conserved F or W. Fields, in order: clone size, J gene, D gene, V gene, CDR3 length, CDR3 DNA, CDR3 protein. The D gene is left open where the match is weak. The size of a clone is reported for some rows only, either as once, few or many, or as a class for expanded clones.

many TRBJ2-1 TRBD1 TRBV7-2 19 TGTGCCAGCAGCTTACCCCAAAAACCACACAGGGGTTACTACAATGAGCAGTTCTTC CASSLPQKPHRGYYNEQFF
many TRBJ1-5 . TRBV28 15 TGTGCCAGCACCGTACGGGGTTATGGCAATCAGCCCCAGCATTTT CASTVRGYGNQPQHF
many TRBJ2-1 . TRBV30 13 TGTGCCTGGAGCCGGACAGCCTACAATGAGCAGTTCTTC CAWSRTAYNEQFF
many TRBJ2-7 . TRBV4-1 12 TGCGCCAGCAGCCAAAGCCCCTACGAGCAGTACTTC CASSQSPYEQYF
. TRBJ2-3 TRBD2 TRBV9 17 TGTGCCAGCAGCCCTAAAGGGACTAGCGGGAGTGCAGATATGCAGTATTTT CASSPKGTSGSADMQYF
few TRBJ2-7 . TRBV6-6 14 TGTGCCAGCAGTTACTCGATGGGTGCTTACGAGCAGTACTTC CASSYSMGAYEQYF
many TRBJ2-3 . TRBV9 15 TGTGCCAGCAGCGCCCCTCGCTGGGCCACAGATACGCAGTATTTT CASSAPRWATDTQYF
many TRBJ1-1 . TRBV14 13 TGTGCCAGCAGCCAGCCGGAGGACACTGAAGCTTTCTTT CASSQPEDTEAFF
many TRBJ2-3 . TRBV11-2 16 TGTGCCAGCAGCTTAGATTACAGATTTAATTCAGATACGCAGTATTTT CASSLDYRFNSDTQYF
. TRBJ1-2 TRBD1 TRBV6-1 13 TGTGCCAGCTGTGACAGGGACAACTATGGCTACACCTTC CASCDRDNYGYTF
. TRBJ2-3 . TRBV4-1 17 TGCGCCAGCAGCCAAGATCCATACCGAACTGTGACAGATACGCAGTATTTT CASSQDPYRTVTDTQYF
. TRBJ2-2 TRBD2 TRBV28 16 TGTGCCAGCTGTTTAATGGGAGGGCCGAACACCGGGGAGCTGTTTTTT CASCLMGGPNTGELFF
many TRBJ1-5 . TRBV7-2 15 TGTGCCAGCAGCTCCCACGGCGTTAGCAATCAGCCCCAGCATTTT CASSSHGVSNQPQHF
few TRBJ1-4 . TRBV28 15 TGTGCCAGCAGTCCTGGGGCGGGGGCTAATGAAAAACTGTTTTTT CASSPGAGANEKLFF
many TRBJ2-7 . TRBV19 13 TGTGCCAGTAGTCCCCGAATCTACTACGAGCAGTACTTC CASSPRIYYEQYF
. TRBJ2-1 . TRBV4-1 16 TGCGCCAGCAGCCAACAGGCTGGGGGCGCGTTATATGAGCAGTTCTTC CASSQQAGGALYEQFF
many TRBJ2-7 TRBD2 TRBV20-1 16 TGCAGTGCTAGCCCCGTGGTTAGCGGGAGCTCCTACGAGCAGTACTTC CSASPVVSGSSYEQYF
many TRBJ1-2 . TRBV27 16 TGTGCCAGCAGTTTATCAGGGGGATGGGGGGCGGAAGGCTACACCTTC CASSLSGGWGAEGYTF
many TRBJ1-2 . TRBV11-2 14 TGTGCCAGCAGCTTAGGAGGGGGGACGCGTGGCTACACCTTC CASSLGGGTRGYTF
many TRBJ2-7 . TRBV20-1 15 TGCAGTGCTAGAGTCCCTGGGTCAAACTCCTACGAGCAGTACTTC CSARVPGSNSYEQYF
many TRBJ2-7 TRBD2 TRBV6-1 14 TGTGCCAGCAACCCAGCGGGAAGCGTCTACGAGCAGTACTTC CASNPAGSVYEQYF
. TRBJ2-3 . TRBV19 13 TGTGCCAGTAGTATAGATCCGGGGGATACGCAGTATTTT CASSIDPGDTQYF
many TRBJ2-7 . TRBV5-1 14 TGCGCCAGCAGCTTGGCTTCCTCGTCCTACGAGCAGTACTTC CASSLASSSYEQYF
. TRBJ1-1 . TRBV12-3/TRBV12-4 14 TGTGCCAGCAGTCAGACCATGGGGCTTACTGAAGCTTTCTTT CASSQTMGLTEAFF
. TRBJ2-4 . TRBV7-9 15 TGTGCCAGCAGCAACTGGGACATTTTAGGGGACATTCAGTACTTC CASSNWDILGDIQYF
many TRBJ1-1 . TRBV11-2 13 TGTGCCAGCAGCTCCGGACAGACCCTGGAAGCTTTCTTT CASSSGQTLEAFF
many TRBJ2-7 . TRBV5-1 13 TGCGCCAGCAGCTTGGATAACGACTACGAGCAGTACTTC CASSLDNDYEQYF
few TRBJ2-1 . TRBV29-1 13 TGCAGCGTTGTAGGAGGCTCCTACAATGAGCAGTTCTTC CSVVGGSYNEQFF
few TRBJ2-7 TRBD1 TRBV9 15 TGTGCCAGCAGCGTACTCCCCGGACAGGGCTACGAGCAGTACTTC CASSVLPGQGYEQYF
many TRBJ2-3 TRBD2 TRBV12-3/TRBV12-4 11 TGTGCCAGCAGCAGGACTAGCATGCAGTATTTT CASSRTSMQYF
. TRBJ1-5 . TRBV19 14 TGTGCCAGTACCATTTCTAGGGCTGATCAGCCCCAGCATTTT CASTISRADQPQHF